This TCR beta chain was identified in a study of T-cell memory formation after mild COVID-19. The CDR3 has 16 amino acids. The junction had 8 bases not matched to a gene; V was cut back by 4 bases and J by 6 bases. Germline CDR1 and CDR2: LGHNA and YSLEER. This clonotype occurred many times. TCRdb processed the 5' RACE reads anew with MiXCR; each CDR3 protein has one entry. The sample includes 350,000 to 500,000 distinct CDR3 sequences, 23% seen only once; the top ten take about an eighth. Sequenced sample: PBMCs or a T cell subset sorted from them (not recorded which). The chain has TRBV4-3 and TRBJ2-3; 12 positions agree with TRBD2. The receptor was isolated from an adult woman who had mild COVID-19 (a few samples of this study predate the infection). Cell type and time point are not known. CDR3 DNA sequence: TGCGCCAGCAGCCGGACCGGACTAGCGGGATTCGATACGCAGTATTTT. Translation gives CASSRTGLAGFDTQYF.